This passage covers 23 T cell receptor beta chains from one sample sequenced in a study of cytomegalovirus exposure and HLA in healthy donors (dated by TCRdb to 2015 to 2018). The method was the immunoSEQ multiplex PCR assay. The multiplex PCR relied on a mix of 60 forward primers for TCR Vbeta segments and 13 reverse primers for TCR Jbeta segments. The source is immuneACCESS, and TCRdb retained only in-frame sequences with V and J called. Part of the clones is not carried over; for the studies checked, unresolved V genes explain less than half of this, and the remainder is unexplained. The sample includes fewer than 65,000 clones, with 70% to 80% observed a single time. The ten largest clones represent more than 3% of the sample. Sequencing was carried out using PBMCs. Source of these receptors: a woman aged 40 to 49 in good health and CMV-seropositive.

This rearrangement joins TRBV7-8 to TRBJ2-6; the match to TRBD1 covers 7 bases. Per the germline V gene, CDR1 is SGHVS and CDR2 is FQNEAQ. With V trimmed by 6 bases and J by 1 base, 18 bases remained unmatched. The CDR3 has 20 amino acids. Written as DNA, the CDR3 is TGTGCCAGCAGTTACCGGGACAGCCCTTTAGGTGGATCTGGGGCCAACGTCCTGACTTTC. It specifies CASSYRDSPLGGSGANVLTF.

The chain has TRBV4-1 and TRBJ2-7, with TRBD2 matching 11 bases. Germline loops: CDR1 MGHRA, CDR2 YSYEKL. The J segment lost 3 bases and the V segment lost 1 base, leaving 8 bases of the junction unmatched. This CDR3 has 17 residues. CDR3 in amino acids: CASSQVTDSGGDYEQYF. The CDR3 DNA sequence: TGCGCCAGCAGCCAAGTCACCGATAGCGGGGGGGACTACGAGCAGTACTTC.

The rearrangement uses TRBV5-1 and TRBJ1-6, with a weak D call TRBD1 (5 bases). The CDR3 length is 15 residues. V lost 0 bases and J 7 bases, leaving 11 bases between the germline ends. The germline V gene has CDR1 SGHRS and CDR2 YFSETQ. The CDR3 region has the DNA TGCGCCAGCAGCTTGGCGGGGGAAGGAAATTCACCCCTCCACTTT. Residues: CASSLAGEGNSPLHF. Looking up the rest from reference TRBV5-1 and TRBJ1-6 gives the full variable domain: KAGVTQTPRYLIKTRGQQVTLSCSPISGHRSVSWYQQTPGQGLQFLFEYFSETQRNKGNFPGRFSGRQFSNSRSEMNVSTLELGDSALYLCASSLAGEGNSPLHFGNGTRLTVT.

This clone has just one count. In nucleotides, the CDR3 is TGTGCCAGCAGCTTGGTGACAGGGGTCCCCCAGGAGCAGTACTTC. Protein product: CASSLVTGVPQEQYF. The chain uses TRBV5-4 and TRBJ2-7, with 8 positions matching TRBD1. Germline V gene sequence: CDR1 SGHNT, CDR2 YYREEE (reference sequence). Trimming cost V 0 bases and J 7 bases; bases outside gene matches: 9. CDR3 length: 15 amino acids.

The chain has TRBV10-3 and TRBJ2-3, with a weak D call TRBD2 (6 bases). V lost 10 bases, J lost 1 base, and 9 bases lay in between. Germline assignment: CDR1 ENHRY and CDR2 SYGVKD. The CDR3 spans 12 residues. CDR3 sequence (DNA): TGTGCCACCGGGACTGGCACAGATACGCAGTATTTT. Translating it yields CATGTGTDTQYF.

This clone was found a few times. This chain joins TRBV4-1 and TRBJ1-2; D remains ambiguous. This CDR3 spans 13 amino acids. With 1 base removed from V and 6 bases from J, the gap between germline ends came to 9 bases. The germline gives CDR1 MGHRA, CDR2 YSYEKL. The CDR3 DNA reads TGCGCCAGCAGCCAAGGAGGGTCGGATGGCTACACCTTC. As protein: CASSQGGSDGYTF.

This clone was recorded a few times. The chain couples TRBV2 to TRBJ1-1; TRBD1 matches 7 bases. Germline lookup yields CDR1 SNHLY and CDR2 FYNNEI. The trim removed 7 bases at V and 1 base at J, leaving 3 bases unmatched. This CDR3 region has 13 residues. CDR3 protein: CASTRQGNTEAFF. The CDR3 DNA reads TGTGCCAGCACTAGACAGGGGAACACTGAAGCTTTCTTT.

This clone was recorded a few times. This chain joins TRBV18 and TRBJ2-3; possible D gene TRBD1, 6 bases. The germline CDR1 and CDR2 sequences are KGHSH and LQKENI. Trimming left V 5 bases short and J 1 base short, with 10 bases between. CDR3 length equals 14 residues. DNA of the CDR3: TGTGCCAGCTCATTCACAGGGCGCACAGATACGCAGTATTTT. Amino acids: CASSFTGRTDTQYF. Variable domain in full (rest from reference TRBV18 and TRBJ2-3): NAGVMQNPRHLVRRRGQEARLRCSPMKGHSHVYWYRQLPEEGLKFMVYLQKENIIDESGMPKERFSAEFPKEGPSILRIQQVVRGDSAAYFCASSFTGRTDTQYFGPGTRLTVL.

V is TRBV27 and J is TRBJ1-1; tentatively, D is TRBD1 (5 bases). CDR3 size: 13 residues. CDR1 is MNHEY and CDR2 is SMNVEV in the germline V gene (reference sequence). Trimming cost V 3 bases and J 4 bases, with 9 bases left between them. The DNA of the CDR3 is TGTGCCAGCAGTTTGGGGGGTGGCACTGAAGCTTTCTTT. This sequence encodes CASSLGGGTEAFF.

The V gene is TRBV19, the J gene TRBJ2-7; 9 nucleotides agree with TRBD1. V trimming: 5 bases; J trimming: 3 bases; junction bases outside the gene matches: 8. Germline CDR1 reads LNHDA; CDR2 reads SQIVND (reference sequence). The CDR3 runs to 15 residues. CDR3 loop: CASSFAGTGIYEQYF. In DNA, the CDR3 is TGTGCCAGTAGTTTCGCCGGGACAGGGATCTACGAGCAGTACTTC. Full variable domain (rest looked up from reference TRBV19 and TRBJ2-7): DGGITQSPKYLFRKEGQNVTLSCEQNLNHDAMYWYRQDPGQGLRLIYYSQIVNDFQKGDIAEGYSVSREKKESFPLTVTSAQKNPTAFYLCASSFAGTGIYEQYFGPGTRLTVT.

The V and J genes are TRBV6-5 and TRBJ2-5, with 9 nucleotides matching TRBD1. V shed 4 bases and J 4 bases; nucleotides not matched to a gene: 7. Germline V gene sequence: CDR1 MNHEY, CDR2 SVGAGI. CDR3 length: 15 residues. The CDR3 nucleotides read TGTGCCAGCAGTTCTACAGGGGGCAGGGCAGAGACCCAGTACTTC. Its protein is CASSSTGGRAETQYF.

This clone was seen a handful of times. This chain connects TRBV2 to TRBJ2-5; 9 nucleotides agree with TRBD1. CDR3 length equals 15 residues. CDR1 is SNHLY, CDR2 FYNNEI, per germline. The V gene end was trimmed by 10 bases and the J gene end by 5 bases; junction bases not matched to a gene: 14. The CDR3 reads CATEGLGQGTETQYF. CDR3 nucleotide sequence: TGTGCCACGGAGGGGTTGGGACAGGGAACGGAGACCCAGTACTTC.

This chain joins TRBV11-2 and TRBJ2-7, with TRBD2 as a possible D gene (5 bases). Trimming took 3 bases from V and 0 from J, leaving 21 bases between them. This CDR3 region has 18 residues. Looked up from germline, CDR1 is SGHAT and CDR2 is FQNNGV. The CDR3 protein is CASSLSLYGLTNSYEQYF. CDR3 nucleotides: TGTGCCAGCAGCTTGTCTTTATATGGACTTACCAACTCCTACGAGCAGTACTTC.

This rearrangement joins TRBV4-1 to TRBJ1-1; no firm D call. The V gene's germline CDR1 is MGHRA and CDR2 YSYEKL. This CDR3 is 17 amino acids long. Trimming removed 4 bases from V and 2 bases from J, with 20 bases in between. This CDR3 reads CASSLRVSRLVNTEAFF. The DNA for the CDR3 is TGCGCCAGCAGCCTTCGGGTAAGTCGACTAGTCAACACTGAAGCTTTCTTT.

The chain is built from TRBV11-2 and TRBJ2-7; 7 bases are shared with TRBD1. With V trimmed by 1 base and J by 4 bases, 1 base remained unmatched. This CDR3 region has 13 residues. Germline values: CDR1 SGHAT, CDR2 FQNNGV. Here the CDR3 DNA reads TGTGCCAGCAGCTTAGGGGGACAGTACGAGCAGTACTTC. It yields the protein CASSLGGQYEQYF.

The CDR3 is CASSLQGVYGYTF. The DNA of the CDR3 is TGTGCCAGCAGCCTTCAGGGGGTGTATGGCTACACCTTC. The rearrangement links TRBV27 to TRBJ1-2; 7 bases align to TRBD1. Trimming at V came to 6 bases and at J to 5 bases, leaving 6 bases not matched to a gene. The CDR3 consists of 13 residues. The germline V gene encodes CDR1 MNHEY and CDR2 SMNVEV (reference sequence).

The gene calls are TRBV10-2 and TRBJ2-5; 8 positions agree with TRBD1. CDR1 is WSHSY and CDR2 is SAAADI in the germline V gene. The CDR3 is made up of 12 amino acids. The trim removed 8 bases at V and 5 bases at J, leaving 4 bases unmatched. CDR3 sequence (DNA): TGCGCCAGCTCAGGGGGCGGTGAGACCCAGTACTTC. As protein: CASSGGGETQYF.

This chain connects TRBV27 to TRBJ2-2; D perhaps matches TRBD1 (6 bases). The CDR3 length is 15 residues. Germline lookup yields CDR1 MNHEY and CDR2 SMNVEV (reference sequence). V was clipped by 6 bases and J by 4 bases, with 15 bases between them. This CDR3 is CASRTWTDSTGELFF. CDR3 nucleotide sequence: TGTGCCAGCAGGACGTGGACAGATTCCACCGGGGAGCTGTTTTTT.

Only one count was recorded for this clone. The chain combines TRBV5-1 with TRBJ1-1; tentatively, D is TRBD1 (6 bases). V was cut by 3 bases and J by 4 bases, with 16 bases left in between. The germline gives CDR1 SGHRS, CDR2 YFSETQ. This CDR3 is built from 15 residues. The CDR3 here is CASSWSGGPTTEAFF. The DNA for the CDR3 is TGCGCCAGCAGCTGGTCCGGGGGGCCAACCACTGAAGCTTTCTTT. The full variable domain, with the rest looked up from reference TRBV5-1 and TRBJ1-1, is KAGVTQTPRYLIKTRGQQVTLSCSPISGHRSVSWYQQTPGQGLQFLFEYFSETQRNKGNFPGRFSGRQFSNSRSEMNVSTLELGDSALYLCASSWSGGPTTEAFFGQGTRLTVV.

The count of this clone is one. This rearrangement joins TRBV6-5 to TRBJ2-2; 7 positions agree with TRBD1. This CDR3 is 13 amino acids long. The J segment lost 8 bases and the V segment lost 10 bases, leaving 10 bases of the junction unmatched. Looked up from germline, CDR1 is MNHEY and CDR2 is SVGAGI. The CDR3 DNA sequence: TGTGCCACCAAGGGGGCCGTAACTGGGGAGCTGTTTTTT. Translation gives CATKGAVTGELFF.

CDR3 residues: CASSLQGAGGYTF. In DNA form, the CDR3 reads TGTGCCAGCAGCCTACAGGGGGCGGGGGGCTACACCTTC. The rearrangement joins TRBV7-3 to TRBJ1-2; 9 bases match TRBD1. Germline V gene sequence: CDR1 SGHTA, CDR2 FQGTGA. The CDR3 extends over 13 amino acids. The junction had 6 bases not matched to a gene; V was cut back by 5 bases and J by 8 bases.

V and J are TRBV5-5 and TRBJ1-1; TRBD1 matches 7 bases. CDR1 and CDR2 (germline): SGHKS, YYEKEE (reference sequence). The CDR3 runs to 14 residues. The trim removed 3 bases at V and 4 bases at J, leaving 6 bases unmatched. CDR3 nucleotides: TGTGCCAGCAGCTCGGACAGGTCAGTCACTGAAGCTTTCTTT. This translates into CASSSDRSVTEAFF.

The chain's CDR3 is CASSQEQSSYEQYF. In DNA form, the CDR3 reads TGCGCCAGCAGCCAAGAACAGAGCTCCTACGAGCAGTACTTC. The rearrangement joins TRBV4-1 to TRBJ2-7; D gene ambiguous. CDR3 length equals 14 residues. The germline V gene encodes CDR1 MGHRA and CDR2 YSYEKL. V was shortened by 0 bases and J by 0 bases, with 6 bases between the two germline ends.